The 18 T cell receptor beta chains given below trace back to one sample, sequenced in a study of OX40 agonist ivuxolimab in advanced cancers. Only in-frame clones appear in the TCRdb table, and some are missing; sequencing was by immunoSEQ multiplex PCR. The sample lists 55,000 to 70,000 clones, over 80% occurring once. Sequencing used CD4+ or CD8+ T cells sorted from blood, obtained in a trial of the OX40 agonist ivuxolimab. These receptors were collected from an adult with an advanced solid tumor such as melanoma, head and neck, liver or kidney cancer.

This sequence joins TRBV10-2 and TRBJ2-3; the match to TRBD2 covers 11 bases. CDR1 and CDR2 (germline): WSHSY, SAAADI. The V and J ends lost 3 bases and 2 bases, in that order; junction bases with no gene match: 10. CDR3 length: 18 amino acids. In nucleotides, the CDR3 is TGCGCCAGCAGTGACACCGGGACTAGCGGATATTCCACAGATACGCAGTATTTT. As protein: CASSDTGTSGYSTDTQYF.

The CDR3 sequence: CASRPGQGNSGSGTDTQYF. The CDR3 region has the DNA TGTGCCAGCAGGCCGGGACAGGGCAATAGCGGGAGTGGCACAGATACGCAGTATTTT. The chain links TRBV2 to TRBJ2-3; D is tentatively TRBD1 or TRBD2 (9 bases each). Per germline, CDR1 SNHLY and CDR2 FYNNEI. The CDR3 sequence is 19 residues long. V shed 6 bases and J shed 1 base, with 26 bases lying between them.

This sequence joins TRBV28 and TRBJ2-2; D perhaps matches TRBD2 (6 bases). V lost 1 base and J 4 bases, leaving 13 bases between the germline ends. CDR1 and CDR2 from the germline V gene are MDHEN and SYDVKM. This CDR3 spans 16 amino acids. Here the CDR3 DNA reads TGTGCCAGCAGTTTATATCCGGGAGTGGGCACCGGGGAGCTGTTTTTT. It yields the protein CASSLYPGVGTGELFF.

The DNA for the CDR3 is TGTGCCAGCAGTGCTCCCGGTTTCGGCGAGCAGTACTTC. Translating gives CASSAPGFGEQYF. The gene calls are TRBV27 and TRBJ2-7; D gene uncertain. The germline CDR1 and CDR2 sequences are MNHEY and SMNVEV (reference sequence). Between the trimmed V and J ends, which lost 5 bases and 6 bases, there was a span of 14 bases. The CDR3 totals 13 residues.

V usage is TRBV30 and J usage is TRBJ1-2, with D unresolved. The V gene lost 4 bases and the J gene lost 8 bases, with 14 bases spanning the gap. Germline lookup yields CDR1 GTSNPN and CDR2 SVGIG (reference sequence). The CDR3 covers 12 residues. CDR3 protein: CAWTMNFEGYTF. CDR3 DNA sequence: TGTGCCTGGACTATGAACTTCGAAGGCTACACCTTC.

The DNA for the CDR3 is TGCGCCAGCAGCCGAGACGGGGGGGCCCCGAGCACCGGGGAGCTGTTTTTT. It specifies CASSRDGGAPSTGELFF. This chain joins TRBV4-1 and TRBJ2-2; 8 nucleotides align to TRBD2. Trimming cost V 4 bases and J 4 bases; bases outside gene matches: 11. The CDR3 has 17 residues. Per germline, CDR1 MGHRA and CDR2 YSYEKL.

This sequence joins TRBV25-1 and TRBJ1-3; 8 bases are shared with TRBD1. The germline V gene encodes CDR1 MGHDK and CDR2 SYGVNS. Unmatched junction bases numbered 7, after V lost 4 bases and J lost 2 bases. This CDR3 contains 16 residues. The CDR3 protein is CASSGADRGAGNTIYF. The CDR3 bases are TGTGCCAGCAGTGGAGCAGACAGGGGCGCTGGAAACACCATATATTTT.

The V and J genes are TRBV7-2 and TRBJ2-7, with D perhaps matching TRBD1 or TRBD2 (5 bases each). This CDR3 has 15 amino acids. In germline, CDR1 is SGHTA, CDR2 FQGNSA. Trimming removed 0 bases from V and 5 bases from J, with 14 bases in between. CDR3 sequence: CASSLAGQRGDEQYF. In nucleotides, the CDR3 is TGTGCCAGCAGCTTAGCGGGGCAGAGGGGCGACGAGCAGTACTTC.

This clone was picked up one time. The CDR3 loop is CASSQGFSNQPQHF. Here the CDR3 DNA reads TGTGCCAGCAGTCAGGGTTTCAGCAATCAGCCCCAGCATTTT. The chain links TRBV5-8 to TRBJ1-5, with D perhaps TRBD1 (5 bases). Germline CDR1 and CDR2: SGHTS and YDEGEE. This CDR3 comprises 14 residues. V dropped 5 bases and J dropped 1 base, with 10 bases sitting between them.

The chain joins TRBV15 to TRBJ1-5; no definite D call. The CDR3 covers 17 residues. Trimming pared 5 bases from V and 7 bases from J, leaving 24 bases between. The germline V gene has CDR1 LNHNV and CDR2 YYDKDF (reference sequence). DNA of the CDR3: TGTGCCACCAGCCTGGGAATAGGGTTTGGGTACCGGCAGCCCCAGCATTTT. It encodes CATSLGIGFGYRQPQHF.

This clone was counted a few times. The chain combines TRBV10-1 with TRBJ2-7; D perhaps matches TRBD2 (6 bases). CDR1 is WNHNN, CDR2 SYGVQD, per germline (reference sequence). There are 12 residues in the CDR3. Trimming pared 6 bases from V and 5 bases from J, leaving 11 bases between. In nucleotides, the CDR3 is TGCGCCAGCAGGGGACTGACCCACGAGCAGTACTTC. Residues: CASRGLTHEQYF.

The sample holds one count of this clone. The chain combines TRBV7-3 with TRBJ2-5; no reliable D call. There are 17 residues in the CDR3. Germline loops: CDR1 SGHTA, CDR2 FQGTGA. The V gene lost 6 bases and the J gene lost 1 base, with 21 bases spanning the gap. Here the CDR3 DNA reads TGTGCCAGCAGGCCGAATCTTTGGTCAGGCCTCCAAGAGACCCAGTACTTC. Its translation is CASRPNLWSGLQETQYF.

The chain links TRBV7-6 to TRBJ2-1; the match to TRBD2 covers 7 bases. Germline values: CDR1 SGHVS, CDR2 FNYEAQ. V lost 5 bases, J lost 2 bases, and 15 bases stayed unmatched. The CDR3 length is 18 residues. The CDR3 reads CASSLGQPPGGPYNEQFF. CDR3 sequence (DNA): TGTGCCAGCAGCCTTGGTCAGCCCCCGGGGGGACCCTACAATGAGCAGTTCTTC.

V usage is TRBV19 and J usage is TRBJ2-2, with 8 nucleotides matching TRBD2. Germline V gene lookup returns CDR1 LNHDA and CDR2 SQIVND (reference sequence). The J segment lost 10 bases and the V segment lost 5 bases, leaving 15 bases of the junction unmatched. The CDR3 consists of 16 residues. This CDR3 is CASSPRTSQTLLELFF. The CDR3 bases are TGTGCCAGTAGTCCCCGGACTAGCCAGACGTTGTTGGAGCTGTTTTTT.

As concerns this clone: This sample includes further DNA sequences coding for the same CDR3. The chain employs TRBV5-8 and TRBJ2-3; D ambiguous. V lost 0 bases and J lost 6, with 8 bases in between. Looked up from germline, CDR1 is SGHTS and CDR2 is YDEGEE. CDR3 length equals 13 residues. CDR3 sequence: CASSLGRTDTQYF. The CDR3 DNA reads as TGTGCCAGCAGCTTGGGGAGAACGGATACGCAGTATTTT.

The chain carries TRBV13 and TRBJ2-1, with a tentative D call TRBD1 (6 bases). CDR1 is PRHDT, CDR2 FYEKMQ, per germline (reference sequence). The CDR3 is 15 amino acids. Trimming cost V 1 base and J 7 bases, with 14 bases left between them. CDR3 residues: CASSLEQGFLNEQFF. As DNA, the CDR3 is TGTGCCAGCAGCTTAGAACAGGGATTCTTGAATGAGCAGTTCTTC. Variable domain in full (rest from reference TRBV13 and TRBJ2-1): AAGVIQSPRHLIKEKRETATLKCYPIPRHDTVYWYQQGPGQDPQFLISFYEKMQSDKGSIPDRFSAQQFSDYHSELNMSSLELGDSALYFCASSLEQGFLNEQFFGPGTRLTVL.

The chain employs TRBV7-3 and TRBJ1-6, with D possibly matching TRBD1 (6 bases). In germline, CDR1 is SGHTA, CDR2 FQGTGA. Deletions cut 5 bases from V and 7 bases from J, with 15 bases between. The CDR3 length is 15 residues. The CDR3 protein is CASSLRGDENSPLHF. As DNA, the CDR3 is TGTGCCAGCAGCCTAAGGGGGGACGAGAATTCACCCCTCCACTTT.

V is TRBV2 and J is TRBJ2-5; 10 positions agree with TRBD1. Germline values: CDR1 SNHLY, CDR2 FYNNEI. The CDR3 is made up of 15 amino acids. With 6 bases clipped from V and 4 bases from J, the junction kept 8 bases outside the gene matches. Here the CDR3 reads CASRARQGAGETQYF. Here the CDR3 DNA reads TGTGCCAGCAGGGCGAGACAGGGGGCCGGAGAGACCCAGTACTTC.